This T cell receptor (beta chain) appears in the sequencing data of a study of blood T cell repertoires in COVID-19. Generated by immunoSEQ multiplex PCR, the TCRdb table keeps only in-frame clones and is missing some. The sample records around 220,000 clones, more than 80% being singletons. V was cut by 2 bases and J by 3 bases, with 7 bases left in between. Germline V lookup: CDR1 LGHDT, CDR2 YNNKEL (reference sequence). The CDR3 consists of 13 residues. This sequence was found in a woman older than 75 with COVID-19, enrolled during active disease. This chain uses TRBV3-1 (or the pseudogene TRBV3-2) with TRBJ1-2; D uncertain. Sequenced material: peripheral blood. The CDR3 here is CASSQSPDYGYTF. The CDR3, as DNA: TGTGCCAGCAGCCAATCCCCGGACTATGGCTACACCTTC.